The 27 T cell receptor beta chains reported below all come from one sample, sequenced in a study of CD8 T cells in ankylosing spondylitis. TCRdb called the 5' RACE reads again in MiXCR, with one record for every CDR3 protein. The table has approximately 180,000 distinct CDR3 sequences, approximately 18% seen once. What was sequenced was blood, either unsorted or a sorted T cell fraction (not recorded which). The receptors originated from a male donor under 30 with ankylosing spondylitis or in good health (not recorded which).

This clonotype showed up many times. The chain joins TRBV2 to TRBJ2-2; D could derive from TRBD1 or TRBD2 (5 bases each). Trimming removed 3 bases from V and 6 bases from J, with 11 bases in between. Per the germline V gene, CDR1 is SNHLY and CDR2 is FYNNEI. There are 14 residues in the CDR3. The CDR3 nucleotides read TGTGCCAGCAGTGATGAGGGGCTGGCCGGGGAGCTGTTTTTT. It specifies CASSDEGLAGELFF.

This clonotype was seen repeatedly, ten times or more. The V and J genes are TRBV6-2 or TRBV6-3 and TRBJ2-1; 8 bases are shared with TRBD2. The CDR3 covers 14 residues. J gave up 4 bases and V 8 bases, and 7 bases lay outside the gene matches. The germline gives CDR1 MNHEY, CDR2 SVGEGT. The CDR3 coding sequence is TGTGCCAGCGGGCATAGCGGGACTTACAATGAGCAGTTCTTC. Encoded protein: CASGHSGTYNEQFF.

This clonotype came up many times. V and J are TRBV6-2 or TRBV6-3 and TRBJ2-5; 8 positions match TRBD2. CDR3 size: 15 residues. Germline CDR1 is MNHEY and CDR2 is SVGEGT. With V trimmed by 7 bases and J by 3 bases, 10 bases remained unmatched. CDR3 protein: CASKAREAKKETQYF. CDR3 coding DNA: TGTGCCAGCAAAGCGCGGGAGGCGAAAAAAGAGACCCAGTACTTC.

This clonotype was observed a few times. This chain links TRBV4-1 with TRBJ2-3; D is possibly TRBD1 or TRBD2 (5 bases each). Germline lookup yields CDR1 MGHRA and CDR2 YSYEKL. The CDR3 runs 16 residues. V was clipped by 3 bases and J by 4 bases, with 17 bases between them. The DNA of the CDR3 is TGCGCCAGCAGCCACCTTCGGGACGTGGGGGCAGATACGCAGTATTTT. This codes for CASSHLRDVGADTQYF.

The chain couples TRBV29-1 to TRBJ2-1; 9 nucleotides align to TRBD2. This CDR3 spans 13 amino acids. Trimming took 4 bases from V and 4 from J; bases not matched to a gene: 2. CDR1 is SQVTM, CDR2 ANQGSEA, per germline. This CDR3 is CSVAGLAYNEQFF. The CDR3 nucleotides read TGCAGCGTTGCAGGACTAGCGTACAATGAGCAGTTCTTC.

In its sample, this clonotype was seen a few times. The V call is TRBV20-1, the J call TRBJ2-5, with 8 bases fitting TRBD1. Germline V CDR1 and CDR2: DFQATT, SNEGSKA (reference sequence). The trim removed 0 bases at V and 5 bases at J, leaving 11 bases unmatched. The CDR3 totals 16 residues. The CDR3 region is CSARDLRAGGVETQYF. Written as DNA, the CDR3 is TGCAGTGCTAGAGATTTGAGGGCAGGGGGCGTTGAGACCCAGTACTTC.

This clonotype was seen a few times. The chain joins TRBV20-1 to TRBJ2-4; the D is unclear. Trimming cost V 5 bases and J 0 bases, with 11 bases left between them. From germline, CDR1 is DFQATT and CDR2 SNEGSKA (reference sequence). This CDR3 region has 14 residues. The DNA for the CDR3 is TGCAGTGCTGCATACACGATAGCCAAAAACATTCAGTACTTC. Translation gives CSAAYTIAKNIQYF.

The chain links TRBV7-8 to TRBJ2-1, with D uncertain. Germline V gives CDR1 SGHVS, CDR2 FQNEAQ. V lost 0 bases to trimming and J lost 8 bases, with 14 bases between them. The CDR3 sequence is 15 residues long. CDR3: CASSLAYGARDEQFF. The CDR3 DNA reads TGTGCCAGCAGCTTAGCTTACGGCGCTCGGGATGAGCAGTTCTTC.

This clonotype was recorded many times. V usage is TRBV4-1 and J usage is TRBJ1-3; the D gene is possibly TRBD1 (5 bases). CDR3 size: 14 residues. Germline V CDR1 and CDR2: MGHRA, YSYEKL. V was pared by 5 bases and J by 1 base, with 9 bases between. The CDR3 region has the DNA TGCGCCAGCAGCTCTCGGACATCTGGAAACACCATATATTTT. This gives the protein CASSSRTSGNTIYF.

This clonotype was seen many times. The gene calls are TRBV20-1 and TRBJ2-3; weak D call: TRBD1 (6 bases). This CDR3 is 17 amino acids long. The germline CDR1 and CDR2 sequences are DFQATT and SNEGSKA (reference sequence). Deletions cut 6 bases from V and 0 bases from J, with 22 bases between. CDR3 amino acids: CSARNLQGALSTDTQYF. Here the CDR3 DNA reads TGCAGTGCCCGGAACCTACAGGGAGCACTAAGCACAGATACGCAGTATTTT.

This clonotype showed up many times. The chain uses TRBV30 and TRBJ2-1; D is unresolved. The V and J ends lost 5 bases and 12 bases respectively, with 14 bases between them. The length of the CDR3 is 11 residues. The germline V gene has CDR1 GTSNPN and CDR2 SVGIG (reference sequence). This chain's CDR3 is CAWASVLGQFF. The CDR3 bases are TGTGCCTGGGCTTCCGTTTTGGGGCAGTTCTTC.

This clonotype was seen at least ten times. The CDR3 protein is CASSRPDRVGEQYF. CDR3 coding DNA: TGTGCCAGCAGCCGCCCCGACCGAGTCGGAGAGCAGTACTTC. This chain connects TRBV27 to TRBJ2-7, with D unresolved. The CDR3 length is 14 residues. The V end was cut by 6 bases, the J end by 7 bases, with 19 bases between. Germline CDR1 and CDR2: MNHEY and SMNVEV (reference sequence).

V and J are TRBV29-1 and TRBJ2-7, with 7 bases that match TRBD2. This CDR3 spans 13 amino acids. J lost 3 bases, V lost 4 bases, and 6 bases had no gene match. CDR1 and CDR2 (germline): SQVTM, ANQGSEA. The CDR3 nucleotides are TGCAGCGTTGTTCCAGCGGGAATCTACGAGCAGTACTTC. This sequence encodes CSVVPAGIYEQYF.

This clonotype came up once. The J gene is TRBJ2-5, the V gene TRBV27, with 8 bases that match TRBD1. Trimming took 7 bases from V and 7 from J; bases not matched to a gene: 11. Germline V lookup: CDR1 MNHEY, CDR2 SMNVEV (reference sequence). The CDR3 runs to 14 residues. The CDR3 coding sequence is TGTGCCAGCACCTTTGGACAGGGAAGAGGGACCCAGTACTTC. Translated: CASTFGQGRGTQYF.

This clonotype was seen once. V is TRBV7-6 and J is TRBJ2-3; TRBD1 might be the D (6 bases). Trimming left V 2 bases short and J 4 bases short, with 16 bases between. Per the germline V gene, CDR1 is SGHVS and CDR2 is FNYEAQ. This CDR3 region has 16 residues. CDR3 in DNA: TGTGCCAGCAGCTTAAAGACAGGATGGATGCCAGATACGCAGTATTTT. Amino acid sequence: CASSLKTGWMPDTQYF.

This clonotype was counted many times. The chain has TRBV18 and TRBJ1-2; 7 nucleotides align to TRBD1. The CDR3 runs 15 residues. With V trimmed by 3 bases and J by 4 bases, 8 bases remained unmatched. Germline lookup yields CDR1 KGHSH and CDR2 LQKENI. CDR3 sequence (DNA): TGTGCCAGCTCACCCGACCCGGGACAGATCTATGGCTACACCTTC. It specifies CASSPDPGQIYGYTF.

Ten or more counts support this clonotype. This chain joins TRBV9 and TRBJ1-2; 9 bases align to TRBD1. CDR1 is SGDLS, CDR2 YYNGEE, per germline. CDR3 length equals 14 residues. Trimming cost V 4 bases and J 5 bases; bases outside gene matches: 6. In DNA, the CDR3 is TGTGCCAGCAGCCCGGACAGGGGTCTTTATGGCTACACCTTC. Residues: CASSPDRGLYGYTF.

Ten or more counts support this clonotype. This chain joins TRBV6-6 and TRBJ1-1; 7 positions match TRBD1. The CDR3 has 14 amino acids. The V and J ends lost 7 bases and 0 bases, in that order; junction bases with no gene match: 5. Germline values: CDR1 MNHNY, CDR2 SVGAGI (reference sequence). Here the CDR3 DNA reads TGTGCCAGCAATCAGGGGGTCATGAACACTGAAGCTTTCTTT. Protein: CASNQGVMNTEAFF.

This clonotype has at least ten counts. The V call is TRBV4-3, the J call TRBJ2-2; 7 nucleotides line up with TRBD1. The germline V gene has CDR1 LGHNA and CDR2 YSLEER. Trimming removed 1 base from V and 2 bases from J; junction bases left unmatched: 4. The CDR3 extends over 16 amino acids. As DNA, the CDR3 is TGCGCCAGCAGCCAAGTAAAAGGGGGCAACACCGGGGAGCTGTTTTTT. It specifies CASSQVKGGNTGELFF.

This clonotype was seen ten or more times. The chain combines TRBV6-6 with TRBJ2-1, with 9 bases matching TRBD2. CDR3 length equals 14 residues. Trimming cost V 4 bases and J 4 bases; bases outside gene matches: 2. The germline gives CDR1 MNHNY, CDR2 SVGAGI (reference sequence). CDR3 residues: CASSSLAGYNEQFF. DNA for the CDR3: TGTGCCAGCAGTTCCCTAGCGGGATACAATGAGCAGTTCTTC.

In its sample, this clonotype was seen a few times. The CDR3 DNA reads TGCAGTGCTAGGGGGACCGGGACAGGGGACTACAATGAGCAGTTCTTC. It yields the protein CSARGTGTGDYNEQFF. The chain links TRBV20-1 to TRBJ2-1; 10 nucleotides line up with TRBD1. Germline V gene sequence: CDR1 DFQATT, CDR2 SNEGSKA (reference sequence). V shed 3 bases and J 3 bases; nucleotides not matched to a gene: 8. CDR3 length: 16 residues.

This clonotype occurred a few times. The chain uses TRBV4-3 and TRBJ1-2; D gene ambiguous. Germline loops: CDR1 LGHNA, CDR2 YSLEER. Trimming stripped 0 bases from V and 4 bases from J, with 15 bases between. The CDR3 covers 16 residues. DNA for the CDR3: TGCGCCAGCAGCCAAGACCTCGGTTATGCGGTCTATGGCTACACCTTC. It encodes CASSQDLGYAVYGYTF.

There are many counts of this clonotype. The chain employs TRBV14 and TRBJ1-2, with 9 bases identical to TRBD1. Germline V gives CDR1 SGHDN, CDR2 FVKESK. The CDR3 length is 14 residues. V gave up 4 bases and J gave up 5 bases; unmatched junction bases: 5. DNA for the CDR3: TGTGCCAGCAGCCTCGGAGACAGGGGGTATGGCTACACCTTC. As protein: CASSLGDRGYGYTF.

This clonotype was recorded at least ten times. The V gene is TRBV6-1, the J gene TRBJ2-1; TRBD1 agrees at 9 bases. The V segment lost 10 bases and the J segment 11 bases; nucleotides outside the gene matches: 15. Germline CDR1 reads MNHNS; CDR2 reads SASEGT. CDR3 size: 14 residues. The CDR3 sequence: CATLRDRVYLKQFF. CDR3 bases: TGTGCCACACTCCGGGACAGGGTTTACTTAAAGCAGTTCTTC.

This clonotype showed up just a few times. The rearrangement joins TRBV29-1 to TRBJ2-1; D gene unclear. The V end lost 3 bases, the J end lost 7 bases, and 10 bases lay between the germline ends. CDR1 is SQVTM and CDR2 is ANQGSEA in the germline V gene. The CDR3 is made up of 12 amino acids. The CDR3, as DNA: TGCAGCGTTGATGTGGGGATGAATGAGCAGTTCTTC. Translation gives CSVDVGMNEQFF.

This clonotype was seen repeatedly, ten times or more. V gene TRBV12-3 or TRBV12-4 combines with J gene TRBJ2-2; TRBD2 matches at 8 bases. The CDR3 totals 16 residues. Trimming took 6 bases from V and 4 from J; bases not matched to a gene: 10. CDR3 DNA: TGTGCCAGCAGCCCGTTCGCGGGAGGTTCCACCGGGGAGCTGTTTTTT. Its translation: CASSPFAGGSTGELFF.

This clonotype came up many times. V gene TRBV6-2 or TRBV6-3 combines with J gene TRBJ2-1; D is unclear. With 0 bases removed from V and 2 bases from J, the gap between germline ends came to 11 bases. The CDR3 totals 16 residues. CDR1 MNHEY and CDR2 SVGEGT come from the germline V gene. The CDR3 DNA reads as TGTGCCAGCAGTTACTCGAAGGTGTGGACCTACAATGAGCAGTTCTTC. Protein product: CASSYSKVWTYNEQFF.